The 15 T cell receptor beta chains presented below share a single source sample, sequenced in a study of blood T cell repertoires in COVID-19. The data were produced by immunoSEQ multiplex PCR, yet TCRdb's version contains in-frame clones alone and is incomplete. This sample has tens of thousands of clones, with less than 90% found just once. What was sequenced was peripheral blood. The receptors originated from a woman aged 60-70 years with active COVID-19.

The rearrangement joins TRBV3-1 (or the pseudogene TRBV3-2) to TRBJ1-5, with D possibly being TRBD1 (5 bases). With 3 bases removed from V and 5 bases from J, the gap between germline ends came to 8 bases. Germline V CDR1 and CDR2: LGHDT, YNNKEL (reference sequence). The CDR3 consists of 13 residues. This CDR3 reads CASSQARDQPQHF. The CDR3 nucleotides are TGTGCCAGCAGCCAGGCCAGGGATCAGCCCCAGCATTTT.

The CDR3 sequence is CASSLGSGGAGGTQYF. CDR3 sequence (DNA): TGTGCCAGCAGCTTAGGCTCCGGGGGGGCCGGGGGGACCCAGTACTTC. The J gene is TRBJ2-5, the V gene TRBV7-2, with TRBD2 matching over 8 bases. The CDR3 is 16 residues long. Germline V gene lookup returns CDR1 SGHTA and CDR2 FQGNSA. J lost 7 bases, V lost 1 base, and 11 bases had no gene match.

V is TRBV28 and J is TRBJ1-2; D gene unclear. The CDR3 length is 15 residues. Germline V gives CDR1 MDHEN, CDR2 SYDVKM. V was trimmed by 3 bases and J by 4 bases, leaving 15 bases between them. In DNA, the CDR3 is TGTGCCAGCAGTTTGGGCCTCCAGGTGCGCTATGGCTACACCTTC. Translated, it gives CASSLGLQVRYGYTF.

The chain is built from TRBV11-2 and TRBJ1-6, with 10 bases aligning to TRBD1. Trimming cost V 4 bases and J 9 bases; bases outside gene matches: 3. CDR3 length equals 14 residues. The V gene's germline CDR1 is SGHAT and CDR2 FQNNGV. The DNA of the CDR3 is TGTGCCAGCAGCTGGACAGGGGGACGTTCACCCCTCCACTTT. It encodes CASSWTGGRSPLHF.

This chain connects TRBV28 to TRBJ1-5; TRBD1 is a possible D gene (6 bases). This CDR3 is 15 amino acids long. Germline CDR1 MDHEN, CDR2 SYDVKM. V was clipped by 6 bases and J by 7 bases, with 19 bases between them. The CDR3 nucleotides read TGTGCCAGCAGCCCTCCCTCGGGGGGCCTACAGCCCCAGCATTTT. It translates to CASSPPSGGLQPQHF.

CDR3 sequence reads: CAWGGQSYGYTF. For the CDR3, the DNA is TGTGCCTGGGGAGGACAGAGCTATGGCTACACCTTC. This sequence joins TRBV30 and TRBJ1-2; weak D call: TRBD1 (6 bases). The germline V and J ends were trimmed by 5 bases and 4 bases, with 11 bases remaining between them. This CDR3 spans 12 amino acids. The V gene's germline CDR1 is GTSNPN and CDR2 SVGIG (reference sequence).

The genes are TRBV7-2 and TRBJ1-2; 9 bases are shared with TRBD1. With 5 bases clipped from V and 4 bases from J, the junction kept 8 bases outside the gene matches. In germline, CDR1 is SGHTA, CDR2 FQGNSA. The CDR3 runs to 15 residues. The CDR3 DNA follows: TGTGCCAGCAGCAAAGAACAGGGGGCTGTCTATGGCTACACCTTC. Its protein is CASSKEQGAVYGYTF.

The rearrangement links TRBV6-1 to TRBJ2-3, with D perhaps matching TRBD2 (7 bases). The V end lost 2 bases, the J end lost 1 base, and 13 bases lay between the germline ends. The germline CDR1 and CDR2 sequences are MNHNS and SASEGT. This CDR3 is 16 amino acids long. This CDR3 reads CASSERGGAGTDTQYF. The CDR3 DNA follows: TGTGCCAGCAGTGAAAGGGGGGGGGCTGGCACAGATACGCAGTATTTT.

Only a few counts were recorded for this clone. The chain employs TRBV6-1 and TRBJ2-7; D is unresolved. Per germline, CDR1 MNHNS and CDR2 SASEGT. Trimming took 1 base from V and 6 from J, leaving 4 bases between them. The CDR3 has 11 amino acids. This CDR3 is CASSEVGEQYF. CDR3 DNA sequence: TGTGCCAGCAGTGAAGTCGGCGAGCAGTACTTC.

The rearrangement uses TRBV2 and TRBJ1-1, with 8 bases aligning to TRBD1. With 7 bases clipped from V and 0 bases from J, the junction kept 4 bases outside the gene matches. The CDR3 extends over 14 amino acids. CDR1 and CDR2 (germline): SNHLY, FYNNEI. CDR3 coding DNA: TGTGCCAGCAAAACAGGGGGAATGAACACTGAAGCTTTCTTT. This translates into CASKTGGMNTEAFF.

The rearrangement joins TRBV3-1 (or the pseudogene TRBV3-2) to TRBJ2-7; 9 bases agree with TRBD1. CDR1 is LGHDT, CDR2 YNNKEL, per germline (reference sequence). V shed 1 base, J shed 10 bases, and the junction held 8 bases outside the gene matches. CDR3 length: 14 amino acids. Here the CDR3 reads CASSQGQGGARQYF. In DNA, the CDR3 is TGTGCCAGCAGCCAAGGACAGGGGGGGGCGAGACAGTACTTC.

In its sample, this clone was seen a few times. V and J are TRBV4-1 and TRBJ2-7; 8 nucleotides align to TRBD2. J lost 1 base, V lost 3 bases, and 2 bases had no gene match. The CDR3 spans 14 residues. Germline V gene data show CDR1 as MGHRA and CDR2 as YSYEKL. CDR3 sequence (DNA): TGCGCCAGCAGCCAGGGGACTAGATCCTACGAGCAGTACTTC. It yields the protein CASSQGTRSYEQYF.

The table lists this clone with a count of one. This chain joins TRBV7-2 and TRBJ2-3, with TRBD2 identical over 10 bases. V was clipped by 2 bases and J by 6 bases; unmatched bases: 11. The CDR3 is 17 amino acids. The germline CDR1 and CDR2 sequences are SGHTA and FQGNSA. The DNA for the CDR3 is TGTGCCAGCAGCTTAACTCCGGGACTAGCGAATCGCGATACGCAGTATTTT. The encoded protein is CASSLTPGLANRDTQYF.

This clone appeared a few times. V gene TRBV5-1 combines with J gene TRBJ1-1, with 8 bases lining up with TRBD1. V lost 1 base and J lost 4; bases outside the gene matches: 6. CDR3 length equals 15 residues. Looked up from germline, CDR1 is SGHRS and CDR2 is YFSETQ. In DNA, the CDR3 is TGCGCCAGCAGCTTGTCAGGGGGCGGTTTCACTGAAGCTTTCTTT. Protein product: CASSLSGGGFTEAFF.

The V and J genes are TRBV5-4 and TRBJ1-1, with 10 nucleotides matching TRBD1. The CDR3 contains 16 residues. J was trimmed by 1 base and V by 6 bases; bases with no gene match: 9. Germline V gene data show CDR1 as SGHNT and CDR2 as YYREEE (reference sequence). The CDR3 loop is CASTPTGGIGNTEAFF. The CDR3 DNA reads as TGTGCCAGCACCCCGACAGGGGGCATAGGGAACACTGAAGCTTTCTTT.